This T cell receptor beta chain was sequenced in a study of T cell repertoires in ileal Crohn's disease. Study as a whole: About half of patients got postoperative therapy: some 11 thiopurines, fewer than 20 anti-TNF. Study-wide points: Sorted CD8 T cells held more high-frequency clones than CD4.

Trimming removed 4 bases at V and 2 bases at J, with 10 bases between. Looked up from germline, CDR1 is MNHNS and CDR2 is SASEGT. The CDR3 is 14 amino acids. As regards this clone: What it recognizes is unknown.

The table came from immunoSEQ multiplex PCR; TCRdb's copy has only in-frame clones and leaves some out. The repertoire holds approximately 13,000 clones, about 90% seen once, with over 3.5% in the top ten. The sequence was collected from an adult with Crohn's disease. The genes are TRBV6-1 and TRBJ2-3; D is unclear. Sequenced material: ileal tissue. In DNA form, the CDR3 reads TGTGCCAGCAGTGGTCAGGTAAACACAGATACGCAGTATTTT. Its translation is CASSGQVNTDTQYF.